What follows are 26 T cell receptor beta chains derived from one specimen sequenced in a study of CD8 T cells in Susac syndrome. Reverse transcription of about 0.5 to 1 ug RNA was performed with random hexamers. TCRdb redid the calling of the immunoSEQ multiplex PCR reads with MiXCR, one entry per CDR3 protein. This table has over 200,000 distinct CDR3 sequences, 95% appearing once. Sequences were obtained from CD4+ T cells from PBMCs. These receptors all come from a human donor with multiple sclerosis.

The chain joins TRBV18 to TRBJ2-7; D is possibly TRBD2 (6 bases). Trimming removed 3 bases at V and 3 bases at J, with 15 bases between. This CDR3 is 15 amino acids long. Germline-derived CDR1 and CDR2 are KGHSH and LQKENI. In DNA form, the CDR3 reads TGTGCCAGCTCACCGGGGCGGGGTAACCGCTACGAGCAGTACGTC. This translates into CASSPGRGNRYEQYV.

This chain connects TRBV4-2 to TRBJ1-2, with no clear D. V shed 1 base and J shed 7 bases, with 16 bases lying between them. The CDR3 contains 15 residues. CDR1 and CDR2 (germline): LGHNA, YNFKEQ. The CDR3 bases are TGTGCCAGCAGCCAAGCAATTGTGAAGGCGGCTGGCTACACCTTC. Its translation: CASSQAIVKAAGYTF.

The chain couples TRBV4-1 to TRBJ2-1; 8 positions match TRBD1. V shed 1 base, J shed 7 bases, and the junction held 12 bases outside the gene matches. The V gene's germline CDR1 is MGHRA and CDR2 YSYEKL. This CDR3 region has 17 residues. The CDR3 region has the DNA TGCGCCAGCAGCCAAGTTCTCGTCAGGGGGCCTTGGAATGAGCAGTTCTTC. It yields the protein CASSQVLVRGPWNEQFF.

The gene calls are TRBV7-6 and TRBJ2-5, with TRBD2 identical over 14 bases. The V and J ends lost 5 bases and 3 bases, in that order; junction bases with no gene match: 11. The length of the CDR3 is 18 residues. The V gene's germline CDR1 is SGHVS and CDR2 FNYEAQ. The chain's CDR3 is CASSRGLAGGTREETQYF. The DNA for the CDR3 is TGTGCCAGCAGCCGAGGACTAGCGGGGGGAACTAGAGAAGAGACCCAGTACTTC. Full variable domain (outside the CDR3, taken from reference TRBV7-6 and TRBJ2-5): GAGVSQSPRYKVTKRGQDVALRCDPISGHVSLYWYRQALGQGPEFLTYFNYEAQQDKSGLPNDRFSAERPEGSISTLTIQRTEQRDSAMYRCASSRGLAGGTREETQYFGPGTRLLVL.

The rearrangement uses TRBV30 and TRBJ2-6; D gene uncertain. This CDR3 comprises 12 residues. From germline, CDR1 is GTSNPN and CDR2 SVGIG (reference sequence). V was pared by 3 bases and J by 2 bases, with 2 bases between. CDR3 residues: CAWSAGANVLTF. The DNA for the CDR3 is TGTGCCTGGAGCGCTGGGGCCAACGTCCTGACTTTC.

This sequence joins TRBV30 and TRBJ2-3; D is unresolved. Trimming removed 0 bases at V and 6 bases at J, with 7 bases between. CDR3 size: 12 residues. The germline V gene has CDR1 GTSNPN and CDR2 SVGIG (reference sequence). The CDR3, as DNA: TGTGCCTGGAGTGTACACCGGGATACGCAGTATTTT. Translation: CAWSVHRDTQYF.

The chain uses TRBV3-1 and TRBJ2-6, with D unclear. Germline lookup yields CDR1 LGHDT and CDR2 YNNKEL (reference sequence). There are 15 residues in the CDR3. V dropped 3 bases and J dropped 1 base, with 7 bases sitting between them. The CDR3 DNA is TGTGCCAGCAGCCAGATGGTTTCTGGGGCCAACGTCCTGACTTTC. Its protein product is CASSQMVSGANVLTF.

The chain carries TRBV27 and TRBJ1-5, with D perhaps matching TRBD1 (6 bases). Germline V gives CDR1 MNHEY, CDR2 SMNVEV (reference sequence). The CDR3 has 15 residues. V lost 6 bases, J lost 6 bases, and 18 bases lay in between. CDR3 loop: CASRELGGGSQPQHF. The CDR3 DNA is TGTGCCAGCAGGGAGTTAGGGGGTGGGAGTCAGCCCCAGCATTTT.

The chain joins TRBV30 to TRBJ2-1, with 8 nucleotides matching TRBD1. V gave up 2 bases and J gave up 6 bases; unmatched junction bases: 3. This CDR3 spans 13 amino acids. Per the germline V gene, CDR1 is GTSNPN and CDR2 is SVGIG (reference sequence). The CDR3 reads CAWSSGGSNEQFF. For the CDR3, the DNA is TGTGCCTGGAGTTCAGGGGGCTCCAATGAGCAGTTCTTC.

The V call is TRBV20-1, the J call TRBJ2-5; no firm D call. V was shortened by 6 bases and J by 4 bases, with 9 bases between the two germline ends. In germline, CDR1 is DFQATT, CDR2 SNEGSKA (reference sequence). The length of the CDR3 is 11 residues. CDR3 coding DNA: TGCAGTGCCATTAGTTTAGAGACCCAGTACTTC. Translated, it gives CSAISLETQYF.

The V gene is TRBV20-1, the J gene TRBJ2-3; 12 nucleotides agree with TRBD1. Trimming at V came to 6 bases and at J to 2 bases, leaving 6 bases not matched to a gene. The CDR3 extends over 15 amino acids. Looked up from germline, CDR1 is DFQATT and CDR2 is SNEGSKA (reference sequence). CDR3 protein: CSATGQGASTDTQYF. As DNA, the CDR3 is TGCAGTGCCACGGGACAGGGGGCTTCCACAGATACGCAGTATTTT.

This rearrangement joins TRBV20-1 to TRBJ1-2, with D unresolved. Trimming pared 1 base from V and 5 bases from J, leaving 8 bases between. Per the germline V gene, CDR1 is DFQATT and CDR2 is SNEGSKA (reference sequence). This CDR3 is built from 12 residues. The CDR3 nucleotides are TGCAGTGCTAGAGGCCCCGGGTATGGCTACACCTTC. Protein: CSARGPGYGYTF.

J is TRBJ1-1 and V is TRBV30; 7 bases fit TRBD1. The junction had 4 bases not matched to a gene; V was cut back by 3 bases and J by 0 bases. The CDR3 spans 14 residues. The germline CDR1 and CDR2 sequences are GTSNPN and SVGIG (reference sequence). CDR3 region: CAWRGGQMNTEAFF. The CDR3 DNA sequence: TGTGCCTGGAGGGGGGGACAGATGAACACTGAAGCTTTCTTT.

This clonotype was detected only once. The chain carries TRBV20-1 and TRBJ1-5; the match to TRBD1 covers 7 bases. CDR1 DFQATT and CDR2 SNEGSKA come from the germline V gene (reference sequence). After removal of 5 bases from V and 11 bases from J, the junction contained 9 bases not matched to a gene. This CDR3 is built from 12 residues. The CDR3 DNA is TGCAGTGCTGGGAGACAGGGAAGGGCCCAGCATTTT. Protein: CSAGRQGRAQHF.

This clonotype was seen a few times. V usage is TRBV20-1 and J usage is TRBJ1-1; D perhaps matches TRBD1 (6 bases). Germline V gene data show CDR1 as DFQATT and CDR2 as SNEGSKA (reference sequence). The germline V and J ends were trimmed by 3 bases and 0 bases, with 8 bases remaining between them. The CDR3 has 13 amino acids. CDR3 loop: CSARTGVNTEAFF. Written as DNA, the CDR3 is TGCAGTGCTAGGACAGGAGTGAACACTGAAGCTTTCTTT.

The gene calls are TRBV9 and TRBJ2-7; the D is unclear. The CDR3 is 15 amino acids. In germline, CDR1 is SGDLS, CDR2 YYNGEE. V was pared by 4 bases and J by 2 bases, with 16 bases between. CDR3 bases: TGTGCCAGCAGCCCCCACTTTACAGCTACCTACGAGCAGTACTTC. Translated, it gives CASSPHFTATYEQYF. Based on the CDR3 plus reference TRBV9 and TRBJ2-7, the full variable domain is DSGVTQTPKHLITATGQRVTLRCSPRSGDLSVYWYQQSLDQGLQFLIQYYNGEERAKGNILERFSAQQFPDLHSELNLSSLELGDSALYFCASSPHFTATYEQYFGPGTRLTVT.

V usage is TRBV14 and J usage is TRBJ2-5, with 14 bases aligning to TRBD2. Germline loops: CDR1 SGHDN, CDR2 FVKESK. The CDR3 totals 15 residues. J gave up 5 bases and V 4 bases, and 3 bases lay outside the gene matches. The CDR3 region is CASSRLAGGPETQYF. The CDR3 DNA follows: TGTGCCAGCAGCCGACTAGCGGGGGGGCCCGAGACCCAGTACTTC.

This clonotype was observed a single time. The genes are TRBV11-2 and TRBJ1-2, with TRBD1 as a possible D gene (5 bases). The CDR3 loop spans 14 amino acids. V was shortened by 5 bases and J by 2 bases, with 12 bases between the two germline ends. CDR1 SGHAT and CDR2 FQNNGV come from the germline V gene. The CDR3 loop is CASSKYTGNYGYTF. The CDR3 DNA is TGTGCCAGCAGCAAGTACACAGGAAACTATGGCTACACCTTC.

The genes are TRBV25-1 and TRBJ1-6; weak D call: TRBD1 (6 bases). Trimming left V 6 bases short and J 8 bases short, with 14 bases between. The CDR3 consists of 14 residues. CDR1 is MGHDK and CDR2 is SYGVNS in the germline V gene. The CDR3 DNA sequence: TGTGCCAGCAGCGGATGGGGGCTTGATTCACCCCTCCACTTT. As protein: CASSGWGLDSPLHF. The full variable domain, its missing parts supplied by reference TRBV25-1 and TRBJ1-6, is EADIYQTPRYLVIGTGKKITLECSQTMGHDKMYWYQQDPGMELHLIHYSYGVNSTEKGDLSSESTVSRIRTEHFPLTLESARPSHTSQYLCASSGWGLDSPLHFGNGTRLTVT.

The chain is built from TRBV3-1 and TRBJ2-2; D unclear. The CDR3 extends over 14 amino acids. V lost 3 bases and J 2 bases, leaving 7 bases between the germline ends. Looked up from germline, CDR1 is LGHDT and CDR2 is YNNKEL (reference sequence). The CDR3 DNA is TGTGCCAGCAGCCAGGCATCAAACACCGGGGAGCTGTTTTTT. Protein sequence: CASSQASNTGELFF.

The chain carries TRBV20-1 and TRBJ2-7; tentatively, D is TRBD1 or TRBD2 (7 bases each). Looked up from germline, CDR1 is DFQATT and CDR2 is SNEGSKA (reference sequence). The V end was cut by 1 base, the J end by 3 bases, with 13 bases between. The CDR3 extends over 14 amino acids. The CDR3 is CSARVSGGGYEQYF. The CDR3 region has the DNA TGCAGTGCTAGAGTATCAGGGGGGGGCTACGAGCAGTACTTC.

The chain has TRBV7-2 and TRBJ2-5; D is undetermined. V lost 0 bases, J lost 5 bases, and 10 bases lay in between. The CDR3 sequence is 14 residues long. The V gene's germline CDR1 is SGHTA and CDR2 FQGNSA. This CDR3 reads CASSLAAGRETQYF. For the CDR3, the DNA is TGTGCCAGCAGCTTAGCGGCCGGCCGGGAGACCCAGTACTTC.

The chain joins TRBV20-1 to TRBJ2-3; no clear D gene. The germline gives CDR1 DFQATT, CDR2 SNEGSKA (reference sequence). The CDR3 has 11 amino acids. With 6 bases removed from V and 4 bases from J, the gap between germline ends came to 8 bases. The CDR3 DNA follows: TGCAGTGCGGATCTAGCAGATACGCAGTATTTT. It encodes CSADLADTQYF.

This clonotype was seen a single time. The chain combines TRBV4-2 with TRBJ2-2; tentative D call: TRBD2 (6 bases). The V and J ends lost 3 bases and 7 bases respectively, with 12 bases between them. Germline V gene lookup returns CDR1 LGHNA and CDR2 YNFKEQ. The CDR3 covers 14 residues. For the CDR3, the DNA is TGTGCCAGCAGCCACGATCCCGGGGGCGGGGAGCTGTTTTTT. The encoded protein is CASSHDPGGGELFF.

This chain joins TRBV20-1 and TRBJ2-5; a weak D match, TRBD1 (6 bases). The CDR3 consists of 13 residues. V was clipped by 6 bases and J by 1 base, with 12 bases between them. In germline, CDR1 is DFQATT, CDR2 SNEGSKA (reference sequence). The CDR3 DNA reads as TGCAGTGCCCAGGACAGCCTCCAAGAGACCCAGTACTTC. This sequence encodes CSAQDSLQETQYF.

The V call is TRBV20-1, the J call TRBJ2-2; D is possibly TRBD2 (5 bases). Germline V gives CDR1 DFQATT, CDR2 SNEGSKA (reference sequence). The CDR3 runs to 14 residues. Between the trimmed V and J ends, which lost 4 bases and 2 bases, there was a span of 11 bases. CDR3 residues: CSATGLFNTGELFF. In nucleotides, the CDR3 is TGCAGTGCTACCGGACTTTTTAACACCGGGGAGCTGTTTTTT.